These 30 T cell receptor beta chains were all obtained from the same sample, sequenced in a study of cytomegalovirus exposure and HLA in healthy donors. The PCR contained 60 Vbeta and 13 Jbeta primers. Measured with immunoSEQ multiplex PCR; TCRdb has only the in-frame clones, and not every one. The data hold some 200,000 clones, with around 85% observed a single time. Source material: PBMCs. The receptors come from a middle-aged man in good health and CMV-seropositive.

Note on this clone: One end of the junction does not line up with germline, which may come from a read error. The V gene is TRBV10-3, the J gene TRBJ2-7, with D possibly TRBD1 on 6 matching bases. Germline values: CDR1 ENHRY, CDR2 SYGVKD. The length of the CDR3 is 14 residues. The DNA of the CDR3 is TGTGCCAGCAGTTACGGGACAAACTCCTACGAGCAGTACTTC. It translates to CASSYGTNSYEQYF.

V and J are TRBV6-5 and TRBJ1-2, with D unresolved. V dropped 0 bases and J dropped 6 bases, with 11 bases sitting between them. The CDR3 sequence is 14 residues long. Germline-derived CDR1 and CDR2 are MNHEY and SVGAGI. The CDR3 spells CASSYSQRGDGYTF. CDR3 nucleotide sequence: TGTGCCAGCAGTTACTCCCAACGGGGTGATGGCTACACCTTC.

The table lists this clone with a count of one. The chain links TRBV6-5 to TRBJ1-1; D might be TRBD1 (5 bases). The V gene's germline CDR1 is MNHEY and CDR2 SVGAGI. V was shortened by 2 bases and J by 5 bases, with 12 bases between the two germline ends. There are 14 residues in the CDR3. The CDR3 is CASSYIDRGTEAFF. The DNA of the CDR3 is TGTGCCAGCAGTTACATCGACCGGGGGACTGAAGCTTTCTTT.

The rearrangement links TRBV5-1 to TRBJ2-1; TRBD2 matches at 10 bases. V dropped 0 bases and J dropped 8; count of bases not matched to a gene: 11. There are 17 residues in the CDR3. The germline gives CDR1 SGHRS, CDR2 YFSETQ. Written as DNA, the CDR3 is TGCGCCAGCAGCTTGGCCATAGCGGGGGGATGGCGCGATGAGCAGTTCTTC. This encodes CASSLAIAGGWRDEQFF. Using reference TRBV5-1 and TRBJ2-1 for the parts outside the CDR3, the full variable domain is KAGVTQTPRYLIKTRGQQVTLSCSPISGHRSVSWYQQTPGQGLQFLFEYFSETQRNKGNFPGRFSGRQFSNSRSEMNVSTLELGDSALYLCASSLAIAGGWRDEQFFGPGTRLTVL.

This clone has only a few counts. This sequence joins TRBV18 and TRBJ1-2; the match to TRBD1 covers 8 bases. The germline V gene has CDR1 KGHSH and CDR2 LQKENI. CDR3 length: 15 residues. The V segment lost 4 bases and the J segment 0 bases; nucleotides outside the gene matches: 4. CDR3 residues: CASSLGQGANYGYTF. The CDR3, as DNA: TGTGCCAGCTCACTTGGACAGGGAGCTAACTATGGCTACACCTTC.

Here the CDR3 reads CASSELGLAFNEQFF. CDR3 nucleotide sequence: TGTGCCAGCAGTGAGTTAGGACTAGCGTTCAATGAGCAGTTCTTC. The chain recombines TRBV6-1 with TRBJ2-1, with TRBD2 identical over 9 bases. The CDR3 spans 15 residues. Germline CDR1 MNHNS, CDR2 SASEGT. With V trimmed by 3 bases and J by 6 bases, 6 bases remained unmatched.

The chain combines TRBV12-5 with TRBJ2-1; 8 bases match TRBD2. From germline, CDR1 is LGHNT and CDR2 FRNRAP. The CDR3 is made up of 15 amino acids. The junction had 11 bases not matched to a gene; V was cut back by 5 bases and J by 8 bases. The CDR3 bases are TGTGCTAGTGGTCCTCGGGGGGGCGGCCTGGATGAGCAGTTCTTC. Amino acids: CASGPRGGGLDEQFF.

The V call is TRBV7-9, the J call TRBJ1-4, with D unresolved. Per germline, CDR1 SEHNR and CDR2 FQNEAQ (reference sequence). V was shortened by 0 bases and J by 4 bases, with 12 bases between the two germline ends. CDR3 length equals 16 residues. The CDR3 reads CASSLARTDLNEKLFF. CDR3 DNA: TGTGCCAGCAGCTTAGCGCGCACAGACCTTAATGAAAAACTGTTTTTT.

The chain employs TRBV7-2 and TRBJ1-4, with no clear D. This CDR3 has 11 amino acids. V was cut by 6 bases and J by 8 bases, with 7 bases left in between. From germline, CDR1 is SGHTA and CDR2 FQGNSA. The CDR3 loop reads CASSGGEKLFF. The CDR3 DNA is TGTGCCAGCAGTGGCGGGGAAAAACTGTTTTTT.

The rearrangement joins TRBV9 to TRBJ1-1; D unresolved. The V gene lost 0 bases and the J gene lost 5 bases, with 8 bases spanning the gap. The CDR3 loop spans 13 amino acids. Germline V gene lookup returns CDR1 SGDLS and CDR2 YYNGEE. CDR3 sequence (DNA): TGTGCCAGCAGCGTAGCTACGGGGACTGAAGCTTTCTTT. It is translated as CASSVATGTEAFF.

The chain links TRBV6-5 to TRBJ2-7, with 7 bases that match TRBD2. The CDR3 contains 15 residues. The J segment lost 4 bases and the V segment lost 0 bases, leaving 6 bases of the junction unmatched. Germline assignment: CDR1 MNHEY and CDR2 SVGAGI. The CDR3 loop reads CASSYSGGLEYEQYF. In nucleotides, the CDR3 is TGTGCCAGCAGTTACTCCGGGGGGTTGGAGTACGAGCAGTACTTC.

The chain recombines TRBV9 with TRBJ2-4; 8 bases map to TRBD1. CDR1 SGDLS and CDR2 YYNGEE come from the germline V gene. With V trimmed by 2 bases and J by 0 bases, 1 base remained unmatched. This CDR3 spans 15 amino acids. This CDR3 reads CASSVTGVAKNIQYF. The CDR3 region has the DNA TGTGCCAGCAGCGTGACAGGGGTAGCCAAAAACATTCAGTACTTC.

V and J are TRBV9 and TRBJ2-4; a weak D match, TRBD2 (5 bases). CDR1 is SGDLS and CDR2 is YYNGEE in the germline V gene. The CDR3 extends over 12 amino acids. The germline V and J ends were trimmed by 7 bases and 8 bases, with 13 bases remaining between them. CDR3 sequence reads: CASSRQEDIQYF. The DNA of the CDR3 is TGTGCCAGCTCGCGTCAGGAGGACATTCAGTACTTC.

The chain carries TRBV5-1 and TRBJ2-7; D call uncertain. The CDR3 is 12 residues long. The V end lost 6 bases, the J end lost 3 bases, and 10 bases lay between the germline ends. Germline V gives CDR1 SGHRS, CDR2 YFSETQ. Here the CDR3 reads CASTLYSYEQYF. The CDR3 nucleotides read TGCGCCAGCACCCTTTACAGCTACGAGCAGTACTTC.

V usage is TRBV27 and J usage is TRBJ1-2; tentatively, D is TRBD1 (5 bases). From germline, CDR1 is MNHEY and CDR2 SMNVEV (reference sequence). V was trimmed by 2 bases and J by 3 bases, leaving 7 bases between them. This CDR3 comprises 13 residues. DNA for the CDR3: TGTGCCAGCAGTTTAATGGGGCACTATGGCTACACCTTC. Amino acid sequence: CASSLMGHYGYTF.

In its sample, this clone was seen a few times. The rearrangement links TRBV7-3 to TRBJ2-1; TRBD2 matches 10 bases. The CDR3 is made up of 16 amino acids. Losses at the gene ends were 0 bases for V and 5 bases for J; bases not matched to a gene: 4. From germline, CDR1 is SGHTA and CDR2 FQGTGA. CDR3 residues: CASSLTRTSGNNEQFF. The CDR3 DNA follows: TGTGCCAGCAGCTTAACCCGGACTAGCGGAAACAATGAGCAGTTCTTC.

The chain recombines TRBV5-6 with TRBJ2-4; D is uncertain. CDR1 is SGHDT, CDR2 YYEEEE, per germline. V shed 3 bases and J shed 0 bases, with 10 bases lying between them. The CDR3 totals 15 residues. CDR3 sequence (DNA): TGTGCCAGCAGCTCCCTGACTGTAGCCAAAAACATTCAGTACTTC. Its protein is CASSSLTVAKNIQYF.

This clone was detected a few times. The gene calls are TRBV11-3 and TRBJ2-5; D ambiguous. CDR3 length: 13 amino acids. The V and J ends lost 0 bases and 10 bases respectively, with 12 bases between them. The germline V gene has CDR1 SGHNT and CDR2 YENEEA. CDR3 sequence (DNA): TGTGCCAGCAGCTTAGATCGCGGCCCCGTCCAGTACTTC. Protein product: CASSLDRGPVQYF.

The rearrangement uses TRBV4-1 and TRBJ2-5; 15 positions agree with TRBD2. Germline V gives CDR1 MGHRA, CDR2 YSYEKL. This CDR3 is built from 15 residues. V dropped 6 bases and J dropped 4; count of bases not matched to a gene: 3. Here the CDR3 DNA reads TGCGCCAGCAGTCGGACTAGCGGGGGGGTAGAGACCCAGTACTTC. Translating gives CASSRTSGGVETQYF.

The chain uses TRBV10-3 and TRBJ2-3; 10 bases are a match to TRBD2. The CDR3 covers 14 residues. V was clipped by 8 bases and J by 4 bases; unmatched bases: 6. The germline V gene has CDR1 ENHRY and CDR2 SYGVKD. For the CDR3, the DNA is TGTGCCATCCCGGCTAGCGGGAGTCCAGATACGCAGTATTTT. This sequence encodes CAIPASGSPDTQYF.

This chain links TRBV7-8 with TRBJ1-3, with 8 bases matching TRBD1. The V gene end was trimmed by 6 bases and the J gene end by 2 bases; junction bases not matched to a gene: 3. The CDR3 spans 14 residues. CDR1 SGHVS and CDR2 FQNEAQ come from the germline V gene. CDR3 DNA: TGTGCCAGCAGTTACAGGGGGGCTGGAAACACCATATATTTT. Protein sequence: CASSYRGAGNTIYF.

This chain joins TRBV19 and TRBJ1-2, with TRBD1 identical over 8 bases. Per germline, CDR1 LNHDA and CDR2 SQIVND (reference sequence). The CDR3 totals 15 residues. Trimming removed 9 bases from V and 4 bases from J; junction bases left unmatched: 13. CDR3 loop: CASQPGQGVGYGYTF. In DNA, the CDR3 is TGTGCCAGCCAACCCGGACAGGGAGTTGGCTATGGCTACACCTTC.

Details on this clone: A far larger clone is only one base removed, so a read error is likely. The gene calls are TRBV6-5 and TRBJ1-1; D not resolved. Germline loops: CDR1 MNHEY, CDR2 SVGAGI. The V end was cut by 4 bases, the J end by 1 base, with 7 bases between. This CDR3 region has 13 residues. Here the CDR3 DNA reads TGTGCCAGCAGTTCCGACACGAACACTGAAGCTTTCTTT. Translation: CASSSDTNTEAFF.

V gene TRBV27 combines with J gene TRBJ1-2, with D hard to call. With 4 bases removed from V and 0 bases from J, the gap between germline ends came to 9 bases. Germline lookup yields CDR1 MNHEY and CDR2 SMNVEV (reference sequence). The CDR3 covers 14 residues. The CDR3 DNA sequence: TGTGCCAGCAGTTCTGAGATACCTAACTATGGCTACACCTTC. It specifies CASSSEIPNYGYTF.

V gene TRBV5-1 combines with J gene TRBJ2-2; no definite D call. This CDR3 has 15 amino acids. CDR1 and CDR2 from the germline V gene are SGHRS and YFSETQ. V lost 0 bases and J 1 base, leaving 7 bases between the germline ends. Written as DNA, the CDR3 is TGCGCCAGCAGCTTGGTTACCGGGAACACCGGGGAGCTGTTTTTT. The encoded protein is CASSLVTGNTGELFF.

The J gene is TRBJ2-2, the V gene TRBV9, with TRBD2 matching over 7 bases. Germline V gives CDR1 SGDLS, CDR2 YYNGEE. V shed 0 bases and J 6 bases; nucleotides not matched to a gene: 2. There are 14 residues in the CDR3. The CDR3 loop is CASSVDGGAGELFF. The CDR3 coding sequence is TGTGCCAGCAGCGTAGATGGGGGGGCCGGGGAGCTGTTTTTT.

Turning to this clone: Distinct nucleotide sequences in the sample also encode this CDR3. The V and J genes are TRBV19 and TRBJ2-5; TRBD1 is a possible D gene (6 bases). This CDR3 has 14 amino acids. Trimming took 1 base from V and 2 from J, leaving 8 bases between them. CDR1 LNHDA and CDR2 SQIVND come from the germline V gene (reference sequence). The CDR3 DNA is TGTGCCAGTAGTATAGCCCAGGGGCAAGAGACCCAGTACTTC. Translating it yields CASSIAQGQETQYF.

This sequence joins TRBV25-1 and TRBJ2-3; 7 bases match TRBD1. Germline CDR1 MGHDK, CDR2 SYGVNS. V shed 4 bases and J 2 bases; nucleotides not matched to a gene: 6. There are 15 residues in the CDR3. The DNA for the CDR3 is TGTGCCAGCAGTGCCCTGGGACAGATCACAGATACGCAGTATTTT. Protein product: CASSALGQITDTQYF.

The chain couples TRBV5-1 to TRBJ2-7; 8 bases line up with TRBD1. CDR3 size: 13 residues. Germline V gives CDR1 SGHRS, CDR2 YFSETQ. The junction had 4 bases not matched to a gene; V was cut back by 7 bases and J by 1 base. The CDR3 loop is CASFRQGSYEQYF. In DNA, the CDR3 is TGCGCCAGCTTCAGACAGGGGTCCTACGAGCAGTACTTC. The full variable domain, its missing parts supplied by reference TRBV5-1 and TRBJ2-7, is KAGVTQTPRYLIKTRGQQVTLSCSPISGHRSVSWYQQTPGQGLQFLFEYFSETQRNKGNFPGRFSGRQFSNSRSEMNVSTLELGDSALYLCASFRQGSYEQYFGPGTRLTVT.

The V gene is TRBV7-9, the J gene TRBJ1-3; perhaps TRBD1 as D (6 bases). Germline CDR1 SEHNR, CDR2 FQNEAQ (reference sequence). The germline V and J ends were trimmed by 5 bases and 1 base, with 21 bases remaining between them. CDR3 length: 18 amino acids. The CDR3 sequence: CASSRVTGSGPSGNTIYF. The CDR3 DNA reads TGTGCCAGCAGCAGGGTAACAGGGTCGGGCCCTTCTGGAAACACCATATATTTT.